This T cell receptor beta chain was sequenced in a study of regulatory T cells in long-lasting Graves disease. Study overall: Persistent cases took antithyroid drugs over 5 years and stayed TSH receptor antibody positive. Study-level points and caveats: Public clonotype sharing was higher in persistent than newly diagnosed patients. Patients with persistent Graves' had lower TCR diversity than newly diagnosed patients.

Building of the TCR beta libraries involved iRepertoire HTBI primers and Arm-PCR of CDR3 regions. Using its own MiXCR run on the multiplex PCR reads, TCRdb lists one record per CDR3 protein. The data show 350,000 to 450,000 distinct CDR3 sequences, with about 23% seen just once and around 30% held by the top ten. Ten or more counts support this clonotype. Its antigen is not known. Germline V lookup: CDR1 DFQATT, CDR2 SNEGSKA (reference sequence). V was cut by 4 bases and J by 9 bases, with 7 bases left in between. The CDR3 length is 10 residues. Stated time point: persistent/refractory GD, antithyroid drugs over 5 years with positive TRAb. PBMC RNA served as the TCR library source. The diagnosis of Graves' disease used American Thyroid Association guidelines.

Source: peripheral blood mononuclear cells (PBMCs), taken when the disease was refractory, from a patient treated with antithyroid drugs. This TCR was recovered from a woman between 40 and 50 years old with Graves disease. This chain joins TRBV20-1 and TRBJ1-5; D unresolved. The CDR3 sequence: CSANLPPQHF. Written as DNA, the CDR3 is TGCAGTGCTAATCTTCCGCCCCAGCATTTT.